Shown below are 25 T cell receptor beta chains from a single sample sequenced in a study of patients and donors after allogeneic stem cell transplantation. Via MiXCR, TCRdb re-called the RT-PCR reads, giving one row per CDR3 protein. The table lists hundreds of thousands of distinct CDR3 sequences, around an eighth of them singletons, with more than 9% in the top ten. Sequencing was performed on blood, either unsorted or a sorted T cell fraction (not recorded which). These receptors were obtained from a human donor who was either an allogeneic HSCT recipient or a stem cell or donor lymphocyte infusion donor (not recorded which). It is not recorded whose cells these are; they may come from a transplant donor.

In this sample, this clonotype turned up a few times. V gene TRBV20-1 combines with J gene TRBJ1-2; 9 bases fit TRBD1. CDR3 length: 15 amino acids. V lost 1 base to trimming and J lost 7 bases; unmatched junction nucleotides: 10. The germline gives CDR1 DFQATT, CDR2 SNEGSKA (reference sequence). The CDR3 DNA is TGCAGTGCTAGAGGGAGGACAGGGGATCCCGCTGGCTACACCTTC. This translates into CSARGRTGDPAGYTF.

V gene TRBV7-3 combines with J gene TRBJ1-1; 9 nucleotides agree with TRBD1. After removal of 2 bases from V and 6 bases from J, the junction contained 4 bases not matched to a gene. Germline CDR1 is SGHTA and CDR2 is FQGTGA. The CDR3 extends over 14 amino acids. CDR3 in amino acids: CASSLQGQGSEAFF. CDR3 sequence (DNA): TGTGCCAGCAGCTTACAGGGACAGGGATCTGAAGCTTTCTTT.

This clonotype was seen more than once but under ten times. The rearrangement links TRBV29-1 to TRBJ2-3; TRBD1 aligns across 10 bases. The CDR3 spans 14 residues. V was clipped by 6 bases and J by 6 bases; unmatched bases: 9. CDR1 and CDR2 from the germline V gene are SQVTM and ANQGSEA. Here the CDR3 DNA reads TGCAGCGTGGGTCGGGACAGGGGAGCGGATACGCAGTATTTT. Translating it yields CSVGRDRGADTQYF.

The V gene is TRBV5-1, the J gene TRBJ1-2, with D hard to call. Looked up from germline, CDR1 is SGHRS and CDR2 is YFSETQ. The CDR3 runs to 14 residues. V was shortened by 4 bases and J by 7 bases, with 17 bases between the two germline ends. The DNA of the CDR3 is TGCGCCAGCAGCATTGGTCCCCGAGGGAGTGGCTACACCTTC. Protein product: CASSIGPRGSGYTF. Drawing the rest from reference TRBV5-1 and TRBJ1-2, the complete variable domain is KAGVTQTPRYLIKTRGQQVTLSCSPISGHRSVSWYQQTPGQGLQFLFEYFSETQRNKGNFPGRFSGRQFSNSRSEMNVSTLELGDSALYLCASSIGPRGSGYTFGSGTRLTVV.

The chain combines TRBV10-3 with TRBJ2-2; D unclear. The CDR3 has 16 amino acids. V was cut by 2 bases and J by 4 bases, with 14 bases left in between. Per germline, CDR1 ENHRY and CDR2 SYGVKD. The CDR3 protein is CAISEPLAPATGELFF. The CDR3 region has the DNA TGTGCCATCAGTGAGCCACTGGCGCCGGCCACCGGGGAGCTGTTTTTT.

V gene TRBV20-1 combines with J gene TRBJ2-3; D may be TRBD1 (5 bases). The V gene's germline CDR1 is DFQATT and CDR2 SNEGSKA (reference sequence). This CDR3 comprises 17 residues. The germline V and J ends were trimmed by 3 bases and 0 bases, with 19 bases remaining between them. CDR3 bases: TGCAGTGCTAGCGGGCAGGGTGAGGTGTCTAGCACAGATACGCAGTATTTT. Amino acids: CSASGQGEVSSTDTQYF.

The rearrangement uses TRBV20-1 and TRBJ1-1; no firm D call. CDR1 and CDR2 (germline): DFQATT, SNEGSKA (reference sequence). Trimming pared 3 bases from V and 0 bases from J, leaving 8 bases between. The CDR3 has 13 residues. The CDR3 nucleotides are TGCAGTGCTAGTTCCGGGCTGAACACTGAAGCTTTCTTT. Encoded protein: CSASSGLNTEAFF.

The V call is TRBV29-1, the J call TRBJ1-1, with D possibly matching TRBD1 (5 bases). CDR3 size: 13 residues. Germline loops: CDR1 SQVTM, CDR2 ANQGSEA. Trimming pared 7 bases from V and 4 bases from J, leaving 16 bases between. CDR3 loop: CSATLGGVTEAFF. CDR3 coding DNA: TGCAGCGCCACCTTGGGGGGGGTCACTGAAGCTTTCTTT.

This CDR3 is CASSPLVVSNYGYTF. The CDR3 bases are TGTGCCAGCAGCCCCTTGGTGGTTTCTAACTATGGCTACACCTTC. V gene TRBV3-1 combines with J gene TRBJ1-2, with D hard to call. Deletions cut 4 bases from V and 0 bases from J, with 12 bases between. CDR3 length: 15 amino acids. Germline V gene data show CDR1 as LGHDT and CDR2 as YNNKEL (reference sequence).

This clonotype was counted many times. CDR3 sequence (DNA): TGTGCCAGCAGTCCAGGCGGGGGGGGAGGTGAAAAACTGTTTTTT. Translating gives CASSPGGGGGEKLFF. This chain connects TRBV7-2 to TRBJ1-4, with D possibly matching TRBD1 (5 bases). The V end was cut by 6 bases, the J end by 7 bases, with 18 bases between. Germline V CDR1 and CDR2: SGHTA, FQGNSA. The CDR3 is 15 amino acids. Using reference TRBV7-2 and TRBJ1-4 for the parts outside the CDR3, the full variable domain is GAGVSQSPSNKVTEKGKDVELRCDPISGHTALYWYRQSLGQGLEFLIYFQGNSAPDKSGLPSDRFSAERTGGSVSTLTIQRTQQEDSAVYLCASSPGGGGGEKLFFGSGTQLSVL.

This rearrangement joins TRBV5-1 to TRBJ2-3; D possibly corresponds to TRBD1 (5 bases). Germline CDR1 reads SGHRS; CDR2 reads YFSETQ. The V and J ends lost 0 bases and 1 base respectively, with 9 bases between them. The CDR3 contains 15 residues. CDR3 sequence: CASSLEGARTDTQYF. The CDR3 DNA sequence: TGCGCCAGCAGCTTGGAAGGGGCACGCACAGATACGCAGTATTTT.

This clonotype was found many times. The V call is TRBV5-1, the J call TRBJ1-1; D is ambiguous. Germline V gives CDR1 SGHRS, CDR2 YFSETQ. The length of the CDR3 is 12 residues. Between the trimmed V and J ends, which lost 4 bases and 11 bases, there was a span of 15 bases. CDR3 loop: CASSPLDEPAFF. CDR3 in DNA: TGCGCCAGCAGCCCGCTTGACGAACCCGCTTTCTTT.

The rearrangement joins TRBV19 to TRBJ1-6, with 8 positions matching TRBD1. Germline loops: CDR1 LNHDA, CDR2 SQIVND (reference sequence). The CDR3 contains 16 residues. The J segment lost 5 bases and the V segment lost 6 bases, leaving 9 bases of the junction unmatched. CDR3 in DNA: TGTGCCAGTAGCAACTATTTGGGACAGGATAATTCACCCCTCCACTTT. This sequence encodes CASSNYLGQDNSPLHF.

The chain carries TRBV6-1 and TRBJ1-6, with 9 bases aligning to TRBD1. Germline CDR1 MNHNS, CDR2 SASEGT. This CDR3 is built from 14 residues. V shed 6 bases and J 14 bases; nucleotides not matched to a gene: 11. The CDR3 loop reads CASRTRDRVLALHF. CDR3 DNA sequence: TGTGCCAGCAGGACCCGGGACAGGGTACTTGCCCTCCACTTT.

The chain is built from TRBV6-1 and TRBJ2-3; TRBD2 matches at 10 bases. The CDR3 runs 15 residues. J gave up 8 bases and V 10 bases, and 15 bases lay outside the gene matches. Germline CDR1 MNHNS, CDR2 SASEGT. CDR3 DNA: TGTGCCACGGAACAGCGGGAGGGCCATAGTCGTACGCAGTATTTT. Amino acids: CATEQREGHSRTQYF.

This clonotype occurred many times. The J gene is TRBJ1-5, the V gene TRBV28; possibly TRBD1 for D (5 bases). The CDR3 spans 15 residues. The V gene lost 8 bases and the J gene lost 1 base, with 15 bases spanning the gap. The germline gives CDR1 MDHEN, CDR2 SYDVKM. Here the CDR3 DNA reads TGTGCCAGCCATAAATGGGGGGGAAGCAATCAGCCCCAGCATTTT. Translating gives CASHKWGGSNQPQHF.

This rearrangement joins TRBV7-7 to TRBJ2-5, with 9 nucleotides matching TRBD2. CDR3 length: 16 residues. The ends lost 3 bases at V and 1 base at J; junction bases unmatched: 6. CDR1 SSHAT and CDR2 FNYEAQ come from the germline V gene (reference sequence). CDR3 nucleotide sequence: TGTGCCAGCAGCTTCAAAGTAGCGGGGGCCCAAGAGACCCAGTACTTC. As protein: CASSFKVAGAQETQYF.

This chain joins TRBV12-3 or TRBV12-4 and TRBJ2-7; TRBD2 agrees at 8 bases. The J segment lost 8 bases and the V segment lost 5 bases, leaving 14 bases of the junction unmatched. This CDR3 has 15 residues. CDR3 loop: CASSLTGLGPGKQYF. As DNA, the CDR3 is TGTGCCAGCAGTCTTACGGGACTAGGCCCGGGGAAGCAGTACTTC.

The DNA of the CDR3 is TGTGCCACCCGCTTAGCGGGAGGGTCCTACAATGAGCAGTTCTTC. Translating it yields CATRLAGGSYNEQFF. The J gene is TRBJ2-1, the V gene TRBV15; 11 positions agree with TRBD2. Unmatched junction bases numbered 4, after V lost 8 bases and J lost 1 base. Looked up from germline, CDR1 is LNHNV and CDR2 is YYDKDF (reference sequence). The CDR3 sequence is 15 residues long.

This clonotype has ten or more counts. The V gene is TRBV5-1, the J gene TRBJ2-5, with D possibly matching TRBD2 (5 bases). The CDR3 is made up of 14 amino acids. Looked up from germline, CDR1 is SGHRS and CDR2 is YFSETQ. V shed 0 bases and J shed 5 bases, with 11 bases lying between them. The chain's CDR3 is CASSLVSGGETQYF. In DNA, the CDR3 is TGCGCCAGCAGCTTGGTCAGTGGAGGCGAGACCCAGTACTTC.

A few counts support this clonotype. The chain employs TRBV6-1 and TRBJ1-5; the D gene is possibly TRBD1 (5 bases). Deletions cut 6 bases from V and 4 bases from J, with 10 bases between. Germline CDR1 and CDR2: MNHNS and SASEGT. CDR3 length: 13 residues. In DNA, the CDR3 is TGTGCCAGCAGACAGGTAGATAATCAGCCCCAGCATTTT. It yields the protein CASRQVDNQPQHF.

There are many counts of this clonotype. The chain has TRBV5-1 and TRBJ2-1; 12 positions agree with TRBD2. J gave up 5 bases and V 4 bases, and 7 bases lay outside the gene matches. The CDR3 is 16 residues long. CDR1 is SGHRS, CDR2 YFSETQ, per germline. The CDR3 loop reads CASSGGGLAGDNEQFF. The CDR3 DNA reads as TGCGCCAGCAGCGGGGGGGGACTAGCGGGCGACAATGAGCAGTTCTTC.

The V and J genes are TRBV6-1 and TRBJ1-1; D possibly corresponds to TRBD1 (5 bases). Trimming removed 2 bases at V and 1 base at J, with 8 bases between. Germline values: CDR1 MNHNS, CDR2 SASEGT. This CDR3 is 14 amino acids long. The CDR3 region is CASSEQGRNTEAFF. In DNA form, the CDR3 reads TGTGCCAGCAGTGAACAGGGAAGGAACACTGAAGCTTTCTTT.

Only a few counts were recorded for this clonotype. The chain is built from TRBV27 and TRBJ1-5; 10 positions agree with TRBD1. This CDR3 is built from 16 residues. From germline, CDR1 is MNHEY and CDR2 SMNVEV (reference sequence). V shed 5 bases, J shed 7 bases, and the junction held 11 bases outside the gene matches. CDR3 coding DNA: TGTGCCAGCAGTCCAGGGGGGACAGGGGTCCGACAGCCCCAGCATTTT. Its translation is CASSPGGTGVRQPQHF.

This clonotype was observed at least ten times. The rearrangement links TRBV2 to TRBJ2-4; D is ambiguous. Germline assignment: CDR1 SNHLY and CDR2 FYNNEI. This CDR3 is 14 amino acids long. Trimming pared 3 bases from V and 0 bases from J, leaving 6 bases between. CDR3 region: CASSDPLAKNIQYF. The CDR3 nucleotides are TGTGCCAGCAGTGACCCGCTAGCCAAAAACATTCAGTACTTC.